The clone carrying this T cell receptor (beta chain) was counted a few times. The antigen remains unidentified. The data were taken from a study of T cell responses to AZD1222 COVID-19 vaccine. Regarding the study as a whole: Along spike, vaccine-associated CD4 TCRs were found throughout, with dominance at 160-218 and 743-854. Possibly, clonal diversity was underestimated; donors were largely white British and included more females. Reportedly, nearly half the spike-specific TCRs target unmutated variant regions. It was only six AZD1222 recipients who were seropositive at baseline.

Some clones are missing from TCRdb's copy, which holds only in-frame ones; the method was immunoSEQ multiplex PCR. Of about 120,000 clones in the sample, roughly 92% were seen once. Unmatched junction bases numbered 9, after V lost 6 bases and J lost 0 bases. The CDR3 is made up of 17 amino acids. The germline gives CDR1 SGHVS, CDR2 FQNEAQ. The chain uses TRBV7-8 and TRBJ1-5, with 9 bases aligning to TRBD1. Material: peripheral blood, obtained on day 0 of AZD1222 vaccination. This TCR was sampled from an adult in good health. The CDR3 DNA follows: TGTGCCAGCAGGCTTACGGGACAGGGCTATAGCAATCAGCCCCAGCATTTT. This encodes CASRLTGQGYSNQPQHF. The complete variable domain, with remaining parts taken from reference TRBV7-8 and TRBJ1-5, reads GAGVSQSPRYKVAKRGQDVALRCDPISGHVSLFWYQQALGQGPEFLTYFQNEAQLDKSGLPSDRFFAERPEGSVSTLKIQRTQQEDSAVYLCASRLTGQGYSNQPQHFGDGTRLSIL.